These 18 T cell receptor beta chains were sequenced from one sample in a study of tumor-infiltrating lymphocytes in primary liver carcinoma. Scientists recovered RNA and DNA together from roughly 21-30 mg of unsorted bulk tissue. From around 0.5 ug of total RNA, TCR beta-specific cDNA was reverse-transcribed using a constant-region primer. Three nested multiplex PCR rounds, a slightly modified ARM-PCR, produced the libraries for TCR beta. A C-beta reverse primer was combined with TRBV1-TRBV30 forward primers in the first two PCR rounds, and each round had 10 cycles. TCRdb called the multiplex PCR reads again in MiXCR, with one record for every CDR3 protein. The sample lists approximately 99,000 distinct CDR3 sequences, almost 70% seen once, with roughly 10% in the top ten. The specimen was liver tumor tissue from sampling region 5. Subset indicated: tumor region T5, tumor centre. These receptors all stem from a woman aged 55 to 70 with primary liver carcinoma and hepatitis B virus infection.

Comments on this clonotype: The junction does not match germline at one end; this may be a read error. The chain employs TRBV29-1 and TRBJ2-1, with 12 bases aligning to TRBD2. Germline V gives CDR1 SQVTM, CDR2 ANQGSEA. This CDR3 is built from 13 residues. The CDR3 sequence: CGVGGTSGSDMNF. In DNA form, the CDR3 reads TGCGGCGTTGGGGGGACTAGCGGGTCCGACATGAACTTC.

This chain uses TRBV4-1 with TRBJ2-1; D is uncertain. The CDR3 sequence is 13 residues long. Between the trimmed V and J ends, which lost 4 bases and 8 bases, there was a span of 12 bases. The germline V gene encodes CDR1 MGHRA and CDR2 YSYEKL. CDR3 sequence: CASSLPLEYEQFF. DNA of the CDR3: TGCGCCAGCAGCCTACCCCTCGAGTATGAGCAGTTCTTC.

Points on this clonotype: Lacking the conserved final phenylalanine or tryptophan, this CDR3 likely reflects a read error. No DNA is shown, since the ends of the CDR3 on it are uncertain; the CDR3 is the one TCRdb lists. The chain joins TRBV11-2 to TRBJ2-3; TRBD2 is the table's D call and was not checked against the DNA. The CDR3 is 14 amino acids in total, end residues counted. CDR1 and CDR2 from the germline V gene are SGHAT and FQNNGV. The CDR3 region is CASSTGLATDTRYL.

A word on this clonotype: One junction end does not reproduce the germline sequence, and a read error may be involved. The chain employs TRBV11-2 and TRBJ1-1; tentative D call: TRBD1 (6 bases). Germline loops: CDR1 SGHAT, CDR2 FQNNGV. This CDR3 is 15 amino acids long. CDR3 amino acids: CATSPGQLLNTEAFF. The CDR3 region has the DNA TGTGCCACCAGCCCAGGACAGCTACTGAACACTGAAGCTTTCTTT. Variable domain in full (rest from reference TRBV11-2 and TRBJ1-1): EAGVAQSPRYKIIEKRQSVAFWCNPISGHATLYWYQQILGQGPKLLIQFQNNGVVDDSQLPKDRFSAERLKGVDSTLKIQPAKLEDSAVYLCATSPGQLLNTEAFFGQGTRLTVV.

This clonotype was seen ten or more times. The gene calls are TRBV14 and TRBJ2-7, with D tentatively TRBD2 (5 bases). V dropped 4 bases and J dropped 0 bases, with 10 bases sitting between them. Looked up from germline, CDR1 is SGHDN and CDR2 is FVKESK. The CDR3 runs 14 residues. CDR3 sequence reads: CASSRMGSSYEQYF. For the CDR3, the DNA is TGTGCCAGCAGCCGGATGGGGAGCTCCTACGAGCAGTACTTC.

Concerning this clonotype: Given a much more abundant clone one base away, this may be a read error. In DNA, the CDR3 is TGTGCCAGCAGCTTAATTGCCGCGGCGGGGAAAGGGGAGCCGTTTTTT. It codes for CASSLIAAAGKGEPFF. The chain uses TRBV7-3 and TRBJ2-2, with a possible D match to TRBD2 (6 bases). The CDR3 totals 16 residues. Germline lookup yields CDR1 SGHTA and CDR2 FQGTGA. Full variable domain (outside the CDR3, taken from reference TRBV7-3 and TRBJ2-2): GAGVSQTPSNKVTEKGKYVELRCDPISGHTALYWYRQSLGQGPEFLIYFQGTGAADDSGLPNDRFFAVRPEGSVSTLKIQRTERGDSAVYLCASSLIAAAGKGEPFFGEGSRLTVL.

This clonotype has just one count. The junction does not match germline at one end; this may be a read error. The chain couples TRBV28 to TRBJ1-1; a possible D gene is TRBD1 (5 bases). The CDR3 is made up of 16 amino acids. Per the germline V gene, CDR1 is MDHEN and CDR2 is SYDVKM. CDR3 sequence (DNA): TGTGTCAGCAGTTTGGGGACGCCAGGTATGAACACTGAAGCTTTCTTT. It yields the protein CVSSLGTPGMNTEAFF.

The rearrangement joins TRBV11-3 to TRBJ2-1, with 15 nucleotides matching TRBD2. This CDR3 is built from 19 residues. The germline gives CDR1 SGHNT, CDR2 YENEEA. V shed 5 bases and J 6 bases; nucleotides not matched to a gene: 14. This chain's CDR3 is CASSAGLGGLAGGLNEQFF. For the CDR3, the DNA is TGTGCCAGCAGCGCCGGACTGGGGGGACTAGCGGGAGGACTCAATGAGCAGTTCTTC.

Details on this clonotype: Just one base apart from a much larger clone, this may be a read error. The V gene is TRBV10-2, the J gene TRBJ2-3, with unresolved D. Trimming shortened V by 3 bases and J by 5 bases, and 6 bases separated the two germline ends. Germline V gene sequence: CDR1 WSHSY, CDR2 SAAADI. The CDR3 extends over 12 amino acids. CDR3 nucleotides: TGCGCCAGCAGTGACACGCAAGATACGCAGTATTTT. It codes for CASSDTQDTQYF.

Regarding this clonotype: The junction departs from the called germline gene at one end, perhaps through a read error. The chain is built from TRBV11-2 and TRBJ2-7, with TRBD2 matching 7 bases. Germline values: CDR1 SGHAT, CDR2 FQNNGV. This CDR3 region has 14 residues. CDR3 residues: CASSHGTITYDQCF. For the CDR3, the DNA is TGTGCCAGCAGCCACGGGACTATCACCTACGACCAGTGCTTC.

In the case of this clonotype: This is likely a read error, given that the CDR3 carries no conserved phenylalanine or tryptophan at its end. The DNA is omitted, as the CDR3 cannot be located on it reliably, and the CDR3 follows TCRdb's listing. The chain employs TRBV11-3 and TRBJ2-2. With termini counted, the CDR3 has 14 amino acids. Germline V gene data show CDR1 as SGHNT and CDR2 as YENEEA. This CDR3 reads CASRNHKNTGEPFL.

Worth noting for this clonotype: This may come from a read error, since a much larger clone is one base off. The chain joins TRBV14 to TRBJ1-3; 7 positions match TRBD1. The germline V gene encodes CDR1 SGHDN and CDR2 FVKESK. The CDR3 loop spans 16 amino acids. CDR3 loop: CANSAHRGTAGNTIYF. DNA of the CDR3: TGTGCCAACAGCGCCCACAGGGGAACAGCTGGAAACACCATATATTTT.

Details on this clonotype: A read error may account for a junction end that differs from germline. Here the CDR3 reads CTSNDRILNYGYTF. The CDR3 DNA reads TGCACCAGCAACGACAGGATCTTAAACTATGGCTACACCTTC. The chain couples TRBV10-2 to TRBJ1-2; D is possibly TRBD1 (6 bases). This CDR3 contains 14 residues. The germline V gene has CDR1 WSHSY and CDR2 SAAADI.

J is TRBJ1-5 and V is TRBV4-2; D perhaps matches TRBD2 (6 bases). The better agreement between TRBJ2-3 and the DNA end casts doubt on the J call. The germline V gene has CDR1 LGHNA and CDR2 YNFKEQ. There are 13 residues in the CDR3. CDR3 amino acids: CASSHWEDQPQYF. Written as DNA, the CDR3 is TGTGCCAGCAGCCACTGGGAGGATCAGCCCCAGTATTTT.

The J gene is TRBJ2-1, the V gene TRBV29-1, with D possibly being TRBD1 (5 bases). Germline CDR1 and CDR2: SQVTM and ANQGSEA. V lost 4 bases and J 12 bases, leaving 16 bases between the germline ends. This CDR3 spans 12 amino acids. As DNA, the CDR3 is TGCAGCGTTGGTGGGGCAGTAGGTATGCAGTTCTTC. Translating it yields CSVGGAVGMQFF.

For this clonotype: This sequence may be a read error, since a much larger clone differs from it by one base. The CDR3: CASSPLGSGIRNEQSF. DNA of the CDR3: TGTGCCAGCAGCCCCCTGGGGAGCGGGATAAGGAATGAGCAGTCCTTC. The rearrangement links TRBV7-8 to TRBJ2-1; 7 bases map to TRBD2. The CDR3 extends over 16 amino acids. Germline V gives CDR1 SGHVS, CDR2 FQNEAQ.

This clonotype is a singleton in its sample. One end of the junction varies from germline; a read error may be responsible. The J gene is TRBJ2-5, the V gene TRBV12-3 or TRBV12-4; 7 bases are shared with TRBD2. This CDR3 region has 16 residues. The CDR3 nucleotides are TGTGCCAGCAGTTTGTGGCCCCGGGAGGATACAGAGACCCACTACTTC. Amino acid sequence: CASSLWPREDTETHYF.

The chain links TRBV29-1 to TRBJ2-5; D is unclear. This CDR3 spans 11 amino acids. V was trimmed by 8 bases and J by 5 bases, leaving 12 bases between them. From germline, CDR1 is SQVTM and CDR2 ANQGSEA. CDR3 bases: TGCAGCACCAGAGTGGAGGAGACCCAGTACTTC. Its translation is CSTRVEETQYF.